The subject of this entry is one T cell receptor (beta chain). Its antigen remains unidentified. The sample is drawn from a study of identical twins. Findings and limits, study-wide: Conclusions were drawn cross-sectionally by statistical analysis, without following the same donors.

MiXCR, applied by TCRdb to the 5' RACE reads, yields one record per CDR3 protein. The repertoire includes 200,000 to 250,000 distinct CDR3 sequences, around an eighth of them detected once, and around 8.3% sits in the top ten. The CDR3 sequence is 15 residues long. J lost 7 bases, V lost 7 bases, and 12 bases had no gene match. The clonotype originates from a woman between 18 and 29 years old in good health. V gene TRBV12-3 or TRBV12-4 combines with J gene TRBJ2-3, with 9 bases lining up with TRBD2. The sample comprised memory (CD45RO+) T cells sorted from blood. In nucleotides, the CDR3 is TGTGCCAGCAACCTTCTTGCGGGGGGGACACATACGCAGTATTTT. Its protein is CASNLLAGGTHTQYF.